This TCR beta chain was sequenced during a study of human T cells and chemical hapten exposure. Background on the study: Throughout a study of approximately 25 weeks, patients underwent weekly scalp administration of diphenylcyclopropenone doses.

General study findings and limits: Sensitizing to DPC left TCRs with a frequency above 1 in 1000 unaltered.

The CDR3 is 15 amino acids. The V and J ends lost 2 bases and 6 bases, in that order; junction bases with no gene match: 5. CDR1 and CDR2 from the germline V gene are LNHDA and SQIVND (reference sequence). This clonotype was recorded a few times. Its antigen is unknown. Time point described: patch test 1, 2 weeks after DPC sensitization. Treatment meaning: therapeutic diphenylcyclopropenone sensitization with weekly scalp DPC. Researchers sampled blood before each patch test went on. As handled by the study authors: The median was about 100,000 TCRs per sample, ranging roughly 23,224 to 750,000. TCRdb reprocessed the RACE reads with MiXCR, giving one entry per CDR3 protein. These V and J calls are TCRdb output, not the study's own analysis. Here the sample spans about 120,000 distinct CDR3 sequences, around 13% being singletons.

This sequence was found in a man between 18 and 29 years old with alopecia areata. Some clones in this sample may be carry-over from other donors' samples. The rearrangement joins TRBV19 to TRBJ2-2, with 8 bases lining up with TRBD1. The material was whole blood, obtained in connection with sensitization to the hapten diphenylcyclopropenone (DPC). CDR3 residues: CASSIRTGPAGELFF. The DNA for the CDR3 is TGTGCCAGTAGTATACGGACAGGGCCCGCCGGGGAGCTGTTTTTT.